This T cell receptor (beta chain) originates from a study of T-cell memory formation after mild COVID-19. Constant-segment primers and 5'RACE yielded cDNA libraries for TCR alpha and TCR beta, each carrying sample barcodes and UMIs. TCRdb re-derived calls from the 5' RACE reads in MiXCR, one entry per CDR3 protein. Among 95,000 to 110,000 distinct CDR3 sequences, about 15% were seen once, and the ten largest hold 39%. Study-level points and caveats: The authors left the SARS-CoV-2 specificity of second-wave clones peaking on day 37 unconfirmed. The study found contracting CD4+ clones mainly in CM and EM and contracting CD8+ clones in EMRA. Pre-infection memory harbored some responding clones, suggesting cross-reactive memory joined.

On this clonotype: Its target is unknown.

CDR1 and CDR2 from the germline V gene are MNHEY and SMNVEV (reference sequence). CDR3 length equals 14 residues. Trimming took 5 bases from V and 4 from J, leaving 15 bases between them. The V gene is TRBV27, the J gene TRBJ2-7; D is ambiguous. This TCR was recovered from a man aged 18 to 29 who had mild COVID-19 (a few samples of this study predate the infection). Cell type and time point are not known. The sequencing input was PBMCs or a T cell subset sorted from them (not recorded which). CDR3 sequence reads: CASSPLLGSYEQYF. In DNA, the CDR3 is TGTGCCAGCAGTCCCCTTCTAGGGTCATACGAGCAGTACTTC.